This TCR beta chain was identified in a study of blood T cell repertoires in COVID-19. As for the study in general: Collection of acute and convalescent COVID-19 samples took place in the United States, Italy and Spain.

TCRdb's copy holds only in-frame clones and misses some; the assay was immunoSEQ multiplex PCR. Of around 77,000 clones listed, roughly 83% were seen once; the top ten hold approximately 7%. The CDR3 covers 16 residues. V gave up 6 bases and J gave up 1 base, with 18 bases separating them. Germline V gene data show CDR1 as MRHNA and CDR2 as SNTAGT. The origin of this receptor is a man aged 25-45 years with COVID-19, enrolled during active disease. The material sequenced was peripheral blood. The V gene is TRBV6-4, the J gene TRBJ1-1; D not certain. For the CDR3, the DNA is TGTGCCAGCAGCCCCAGGAAAACCAGCGGGAACACTGAAGCTTTCTTT. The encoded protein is CASSPRKTSGNTEAFF.